This is a list of T cell receptor beta chains from one sample in a study of human T cells and chemical hapten exposure. TCRdb recomputed calls from the RACE reads with MiXCR, one row per CDR3 protein. Of 35,000 to 50,000 distinct CDR3 sequences in the sample, 3.7% were seen once. Sequencing used whole blood. The receptors come from a human donor in good health. Some clones in this sample may be carry-over from other donors' samples. Both conserved end residues are part of each CDR3.

v_gene	len	j_gene	CDR3aa
TRBV18	12	TRBJ2-3	CASSPYSDTQYF
TRBV6-5	13	TRBJ1-2	CASSYQGAIGYTF
TRBV12-3/TRBV12-4	17	TRBJ2-2	CASSFPTSGGDTGELFF
TRBV27	16	TRBJ2-7	CASSRGQGSRSYEQYF
TRBV12-3/TRBV12-4	16	TRBJ1-1	CASSLYIGAMNTEAFF
TRBV20-1	13	TRBJ1-2	CSARRQVNYGYTF
TRBV19	15	TRBJ1-5	CASSLDWTSNQPQHF
TRBV9	14	TRBJ1-6	CASSATGGNSPLHF
TRBV29-1	13	TRBJ1-1	CSVEGTGSTEAFF
TRBV28	13	TRBJ1-1	CASSYWKNTEAFF
TRBV24-1	16	TRBJ2-1	CATAHVAGVDYNEQFF
TRBV12-3/TRBV12-4	11	TRBJ2-7	CASSLGYEQYF
TRBV6-5	14	TRBJ1-2	CASSIQGFGYGYTF